Shown below are 15 T cell receptor beta chains from a single sample sequenced in a study of TIL therapy for anti-PD-1-resistant metastatic lung cancer. Regarding time point: pre-treatment sample, taken before nivolumab and TIL therapy. The libraries were made with immunoSEQ v3. Clones were sequenced by immunoSEQ multiplex PCR, and TCRdb holds only the in-frame ones, with some missing. The repertoire includes 25,000 to 35,000 clones, around three quarters of them detected once, and approximately 2.7% sits in the top ten. Sequencing used blood, obtained at baseline. These receptors came from a woman aged 30 to 85 with non-small cell lung cancer.

Comment on this clone: The junction and the germline gene differ at one end; a read error may be behind it. The rearrangement uses TRBV7-6 and TRBJ2-3; 7 positions agree with TRBD1. The germline gives CDR1 SGHVS, CDR2 FNYEAQ. The CDR3 covers 17 residues. CDR3 sequence: CASSFLQRDSPSLPRNF. In nucleotides, the CDR3 is TGTGCCAGCAGCTTTCTTCAGAGGGACAGCCCTTCCCTACCGCGTAACTTT.

The V call is TRBV6-5, the J call TRBJ2-7, with D unresolved. Germline assignment: CDR1 MNHEY and CDR2 SVGAGI. V lost 4 bases and J lost 3, with 4 bases in between. This CDR3 is built from 11 residues. CDR3 in DNA: TGTGCCAGCAGTTTAGACTACGAGCAGTACTTC. Amino acid sequence: CASSLDYEQYF.

This clone was seen a handful of times. The chain carries TRBV7-2 and TRBJ2-7; D is ambiguous. Trimming removed 6 bases from V and 3 bases from J, with 9 bases in between. This CDR3 comprises 12 residues. CDR1 is SGHTA and CDR2 is FQGNSA in the germline V gene. The CDR3, as DNA: TGTGCCAGCAGAGGCCGTGACTACGAGCAGTACTTC. This gives the protein CASRGRDYEQYF.

This chain links TRBV6-1 with TRBJ2-1; 9 positions agree with TRBD2. This CDR3 contains 14 residues. After removal of 7 bases from V and 6 bases from J, the junction contained 7 bases not matched to a gene. Germline V CDR1 and CDR2: MNHNS, SASEGT. CDR3 DNA sequence: TGTGCCAGCACTTCGGGACTAGCTTTCAATGAGCAGTTCTTC. Amino acids: CASTSGLAFNEQFF.

The V call is TRBV21-1, the J call TRBJ1-1; the table's D call TRBD1 went unverified against the DNA. TRBV21-1 is classified as a pseudogene. The CDR3 spans 15 residues. The CDR3 DNA follows: TGTGCCAGCAGCAAAGAAGCAGGGGGAGCAGGTGGAGCTTTCTTT. Translation gives CASSKEAGGAGGAFF.

This clone was seen just once. The rearrangement uses TRBV5-5 and TRBJ2-5, with 8 bases fitting TRBD1. V shed 3 bases, J shed 3 bases, and the junction held 4 bases outside the gene matches. CDR1 SGHKS and CDR2 YYEKEE come from the germline V gene (reference sequence). The CDR3 has 14 amino acids. In DNA, the CDR3 is TGTGCCAGCAGCTGGCCGACAGGGGAAGAGACCCAGTACTTC. It translates to CASSWPTGEETQYF.

The J gene is TRBJ1-2, the V gene TRBV27; D gene uncertain. The V end lost 4 bases, the J end lost 4 bases, and 7 bases lay between the germline ends. The CDR3 is 12 residues long. Germline V CDR1 and CDR2: MNHEY, SMNVEV (reference sequence). Written as DNA, the CDR3 is TGTGCCAGCAGTTATGCGGCCTATGGCTACACCTTC. Its protein product is CASSYAAYGYTF.

This clone was counted a single time. The chain couples TRBV6-5 to TRBJ2-3; 7 positions agree with TRBD2. V was clipped by 8 bases and J by 3 bases; unmatched bases: 11. CDR3 length equals 15 residues. Germline V lookup: CDR1 MNHEY, CDR2 SVGAGI. CDR3 in DNA: TGTGCCAGCTCTCCGGGGAGGGTGGGAACAGATACGCAGTATTTT. Translating it yields CASSPGRVGTDTQYF.

This clone occurred a few times. The V call is TRBV11-2, the J call TRBJ1-5, with D perhaps matching TRBD1 (5 bases). CDR3 size: 14 residues. The germline V gene encodes CDR1 SGHAT and CDR2 FQNNGV. Trimming took 2 bases from V and 3 from J, leaving 8 bases between them. For the CDR3, the DNA is TGTGCCAGCAGCTTATTGGGGACCAATCAGCCCCAGCATTTT. Its protein product is CASSLLGTNQPQHF.

This chain connects TRBV2 to TRBJ1-5, with D hard to call. The V end lost 2 bases, the J end lost 0 bases, and 5 bases lay between the germline ends. This CDR3 has 14 residues. Germline V gives CDR1 SNHLY, CDR2 FYNNEI. The CDR3 nucleotides are TGTGCCAGCAGTGAACAGAATAGCAATCAGCCCCAGCATTTT. It yields the protein CASSEQNSNQPQHF.

V is TRBV30 and J is TRBJ1-1, with TRBD1 matching 10 bases. This CDR3 contains 14 residues. Germline V gene sequence: CDR1 GTSNPN, CDR2 SVGIG (reference sequence). With V trimmed by 3 bases and J by 6 bases, 7 bases remained unmatched. CDR3 loop: CAWSDRGLGAEAFF. CDR3 bases: TGTGCCTGGAGCGACAGGGGGCTAGGAGCTGAAGCTTTCTTT.

V gene TRBV6-1 combines with J gene TRBJ2-3; D is uncertain. Germline CDR1 and CDR2: MNHNS and SASEGT. This CDR3 comprises 10 residues. Trimming took off 2 bases at V and 9 bases at J, with 3 bases between the two ends. The CDR3: CASSERTQYF. CDR3 coding DNA: TGTGCCAGCAGTGAAAGGACGCAGTATTTT.

The chain carries TRBV12-2 and TRBJ2-7; the table's D call TRBD2 went unverified against the DNA. TRBV12-2 is labeled a pseudogene. This CDR3 spans 18 amino acids. For the CDR3, the DNA is TGTGCAAGTCGCTTACCAACCGGGACTAGCGGAGATTGCTACGAGCAGTACTTC. Protein product: CASRLPTGTSGDCYEQYF.

This clone was observed a single time. V usage is TRBV20-1 and J usage is TRBJ2-7; no reliable D call. Per germline, CDR1 DFQATT and CDR2 SNEGSKA (reference sequence). This CDR3 contains 11 residues. V was shortened by 3 bases and J by 3 bases, with 6 bases between the two germline ends. The CDR3: CSASDNYEQYF. The CDR3 DNA follows: TGCAGTGCTAGTGACAACTACGAGCAGTACTTC.

The chain has TRBV5-4 and TRBJ2-5; D remains ambiguous. The germline V gene encodes CDR1 SGHNT and CDR2 YYREEE (reference sequence). CDR3 length: 14 residues. V was cut by 1 base and J by 2 bases, with 9 bases left in between. CDR3 bases: TGTGCCAGCAGCTTGAGGTCAGCACAAGAGACCCAGTACTTC. This translates into CASSLRSAQETQYF.